The source of this TCR beta chain is a study of CD8+ T cells in alopecia areata (dated by TCRdb to between 2018 and 2020). Some background on the complete study: Treated patients were enrolled in an open-label pilot trial of oral tofacitinib at 5 to 10 mg twice daily for moderate-to-severe alopecia areata. Tofacitinib was given for 6 to 18 months, followed by 6 months of follow-up off drug to assess delayed response and recurrence. The SALT score, which quantifies the percentage of affected scalp surface area, was used to measure disease severity in treated patients. To study T cell clonal expansion in alopecia areata, the researchers applied high-throughput TCRbeta sequencing to both the C3H/HeJ mouse model and human patients. Scalp tissue and sorted CD4+ and CD8+ peripheral blood T cells from patchy and totalis/universalis alopecia areata patients and from healthy controls were covered by human TCRbeta sequencing. Tofacitinib-treated patients had biopsies at baseline and at 4 and 24 weeks of treatment, with a later scalp biopsy in several patients. Scalp clonality was compared across normal scalp (n=4), patchy alopecia areata scalp (n=8), and alopecia totalis/universalis scalp (n=8). RNA was obtained with the PAXgene miRNA kit for fixed scalp, the miRNeasy kit for PBMCs, and the RNeasy kit for mouse skin. immunoSEQ multiplex PCR using 35 Vbeta forward primers and 13 Jbeta reverse primers was used to amplify TCRbeta CDR3 regions. The investigation overall reported the following: Compared with mice, TCR sequences shared between patients were less clear, possibly partly because of HLA diversity across the patient population. During tofacitinib treatment, many expanded lesional clones stuck around in both scalp and blood, and this persistence may partly explain why relapse happens after treatment is stopped. Lesional scalp, especially in alopecia totalis/universalis, showed higher clonality and more expanded CD8+ clones than normal scalp, suggesting antigenic drive. Unlike mouse skin, where gammadelta T cells dominate, normal human skin contains resident alphabeta T cells that get sequenced too, which complicates analysis of the scalp TCR repertoire. Scalp clonality and the number of expanded CD8+ clones among the top 100 scalp clones were significantly decreased by tofacitinib. The treated cohort was small, with a single nonresponder, so links between baseline CD8+ expansion and response need larger studies.

The treatment or condition tag for this specimen amounts to: oral pan-JAK inhibitor, 5-10 mg twice daily. Peripheral blood and lesional scalp punch biopsies were obtained from patients with alopecia areata. After PBMCs were isolated by density centrifugation and stained for CD3, CD4 and CD8, a FACSAria was used to sort CD4+ and CD8+ T cells. Libraries came from the immunoSEQ multiplex PCR assay. To provide template for TCR sequencing, every sample had RNA extracted and reverse transcribed into cDNA. SuperScript III was used for first-strand cDNA synthesis, primed with a 2:1 mix of oligo-dT and random hexamers. Amplification bias was assessed with a synthetic immune receptor repertoire, and residual bias was removed computationally. The paper's processing steps were these. After raw reads were preprocessed to remove errors, the CDR3 was defined following IMGT conventions as running from the conserved cysteine to phenylalanine. Clonality was calculated as 1 minus Shannon entropy normalized by log2 of the number of productive unique TCRs. Whether each scalp clone was CD4 or CD8 was inferred by checking scalp TCRbeta sequences against the CD4 and CD8 repertoires from sorted blood. The clones in this table, taken by TCRdb from immuneACCESS, are in-frame only. Not every clone is retained; where verified, under half of the shortfall comes from an unresolved V gene, and the cause of the rest is unknown. V and J calls and clone size are those listed in that table; D and trimming were worked out from the DNA. This sample has some 170,000 clones in its table, and roughly 50% of those were observed once. The biggest ten clones account for around 15% of the sample.

This clone was picked up a small number of times. Its target antigen remains unknown. Base qualities were left out, and no much larger clone turns up one base away. The CDR3, from cysteine to phenylalanine, totals 11 residues. Of all the DNA, just the CDR3 is kept, 33 bases in frame from base 1. The trim is 1 base for V and 6 bases for J, with a gap of 4 bases between the germline ends. CDR1 is given as SGHDN and CDR2 as FVKESK, both from the germline V gene. The receptor comes from a human donor with alopecia areata. The specimen comprised CD4+ T cells sorted from blood, sampled at approximately week 60, from a patient treated with tofacitinib. The V gene is TRBV14 and the J gene is TRBJ2-7; the D gene cannot be named for sure. The CDR3 in this case is CASSQGVEQYF. The nucleotides read TGTGCCAGCAGCCAAGGGGTCGAGCAGTACTTC.